The 15 T cell receptor beta chains given below trace back to one sample, sequenced in a study of blood T cell repertoires in COVID-19. Repertoires were generated with immunoSEQ multiplex PCR, while TCRdb's copy carries only in-frame clones and drops some. Among 65,000 to 80,000 clones, over 70% were seen once, and the ten largest hold 11%. The sequenced sample consisted of peripheral blood. The receptors come from a man over 45 with acute or convalescent COVID-19.

By its share, this clone is medium-sized. The chain links TRBV4-1 to TRBJ2-2; 11 bases agree with TRBD2. Germline values: CDR1 MGHRA, CDR2 YSYEKL. J gave up 0 bases and V 5 bases, and 2 bases lay outside the gene matches. The CDR3 extends over 16 amino acids. The DNA for the CDR3 is TGCGCCAGCAGCACTAGCGGGAGCGCGAACACCGGGGAGCTGTTTTTT. The encoded protein is CASSTSGSANTGELFF.

The V gene is TRBV4-1, the J gene TRBJ1-5, with 9 bases aligning to TRBD1. Germline CDR1 and CDR2: MGHRA and YSYEKL. This CDR3 comprises 15 residues. The trim removed 0 bases at V and 6 bases at J, leaving 3 bases unmatched. This CDR3 reads CASSQDPQGAQPQHF. The CDR3 region has the DNA TGCGCCAGCAGCCAAGACCCACAGGGGGCTCAGCCCCAGCATTTT.

V gene TRBV4-1 combines with J gene TRBJ1-2; 7 bases agree with TRBD1. The CDR3 contains 15 residues. Trimming removed 6 bases from V and 6 bases from J; junction bases left unmatched: 13. CDR1 MGHRA and CDR2 YSYEKL come from the germline V gene. This chain's CDR3 is CASSNMSPGQDGYTF. CDR3 nucleotides: TGCGCCAGCAGTAACATGAGTCCTGGACAGGATGGCTACACCTTC.

This sequence joins TRBV2 and TRBJ2-7, with TRBD1 matching 7 bases. The V and J ends lost 3 bases and 1 base, in that order; junction bases with no gene match: 6. Germline lookup yields CDR1 SNHLY and CDR2 FYNNEI. CDR3 length: 15 amino acids. The CDR3: CASSEPYRGSYEQYF. DNA for the CDR3: TGTGCCAGCAGTGAGCCCTACAGGGGTTCCTACGAGCAGTACTTC. Filled out from reference TRBV2 and TRBJ2-7, the complete variable domain reads EPEVTQTPSHQVTQMGQEVILRCVPISNHLYFYWYRQILGQKVEFLVSFYNNEISEKSEIFDDQFSVERPDGSNFTLKIRSTKLEDSAMYFCASSEPYRGSYEQYFGPGTRLTVT.

This chain uses TRBV5-4 with TRBJ1-1; a weak D match, TRBD1 (5 bases). V shed 0 bases and J shed 5 bases, with 17 bases lying between them. This CDR3 comprises 16 residues. Germline CDR1 SGHNT, CDR2 YYREEE (reference sequence). The CDR3 coding sequence is TGTGCCAGCAGCTTGGATTCCGGCAGGGCGGGGACTGAAGCTTTCTTT. Its protein is CASSLDSGRAGTEAFF.

The V call is TRBV2, the J call TRBJ2-1; 10 bases are a match to TRBD2. V lost 7 bases, J lost 4 bases, and 7 bases stayed unmatched. Germline V CDR1 and CDR2: SNHLY, FYNNEI. The CDR3 totals 15 residues. The CDR3 bases are TGTGCCAGCACGCAGGCTAGCGGGGGATACAATGAGCAGTTCTTC. The encoded protein is CASTQASGGYNEQFF.

The chain is built from TRBV5-4 and TRBJ2-7, with D perhaps TRBD1 (6 bases). The V end was cut by 6 bases, the J end by 2 bases, with 15 bases between. Germline V gives CDR1 SGHNT, CDR2 YYREEE (reference sequence). The CDR3 sequence is 14 residues long. The CDR3 region is CASKAATGAYEQYF. CDR3 bases: TGTGCCAGCAAGGCCGCGACAGGAGCCTACGAGCAGTACTTC. Full variable domain (outside the CDR3, taken from reference TRBV5-4 and TRBJ2-7): ETGVTQSPTHLIKTRGQQVTLRCSSQSGHNTVSWYQQALGQGPQFIFQYYREEENGRGNFPPRFSGLQFPNYSSELNVNALELDDSALYLCASKAATGAYEQYFGPGTRLTVT.

The chain combines TRBV4-3 with TRBJ1-5, with 9 bases lining up with TRBD1. The CDR3 totals 15 residues. CDR1 LGHNA and CDR2 YSLEER come from the germline V gene. Trimming at V came to 0 bases and at J to 8 bases, leaving 5 bases not matched to a gene. The CDR3 DNA is TGCGCCAGCAGCCAAGATATACAGGGGGCTAAGCCCCAGCATTTT. This codes for CASSQDIQGAKPQHF.

The DNA of the CDR3 is TGTGCCAGCAGTAGAGCCCCATCCTACGAGCAGTACTTC. This sequence encodes CASSRAPSYEQYF. The chain has TRBV6-2 or TRBV6-3 and TRBJ2-7; D remains unclear. The CDR3 is 13 residues long. The ends were cut back, 5 bases at V and 1 base at J, with 9 bases in the middle. Germline CDR1 is MNHEY and CDR2 is SVGEGT.

The V and J genes are TRBV10-3 and TRBJ1-2; the D is unclear. CDR3 length: 13 amino acids. The germline CDR1 and CDR2 sequences are ENHRY and SYGVKD. Trimming pared 2 bases from V and 8 bases from J, leaving 12 bases between. The CDR3 nucleotides read TGTGCCATCAGTGAGGACCGGACTAGGGGCTACACCTTC. It codes for CAISEDRTRGYTF.

The chain couples TRBV5-6 to TRBJ2-1; maybe TRBD2 (5 bases). The CDR3 length is 16 residues. CDR1 is SGHDT, CDR2 YYEEEE, per germline. The ends were cut back, 1 base at V and 7 bases at J, with 18 bases in the middle. The CDR3 region is CASSLREFYTGNEQFF. In nucleotides, the CDR3 is TGTGCCAGCAGCTTGCGTGAGTTTTACACGGGGAATGAGCAGTTCTTC.

This chain uses TRBV14 with TRBJ2-1; 10 nucleotides match TRBD2. CDR3 size: 14 residues. V shed 7 bases and J 8 bases; nucleotides not matched to a gene: 8. The germline gives CDR1 SGHDN, CDR2 FVKESK. The CDR3 DNA reads as TGTGCCAGCAAGACGTCTAGCGGGAGTTATGAGCAGTTCTTC. It codes for CASKTSSGSYEQFF.

This clone was seen a handful of times. The chain links TRBV30 to TRBJ2-5; a possible D gene is TRBD2 (6 bases). CDR3 size: 14 residues. The germline CDR1 and CDR2 sequences are GTSNPN and SVGIG (reference sequence). With 3 bases removed from V and 7 bases from J, the gap between germline ends came to 18 bases. CDR3 DNA sequence: TGTGCCTGGAGCGGACGCCGGTCCGGGGGGACCCAGTACTTC. It specifies CAWSGRRSGGTQYF. Full variable domain (missing parts from reference TRBV30 and TRBJ2-5): SQTIHQWPATLVQPVGSPLSLECTVEGTSNPNLYWYRQAAGRGLQLLFYSVGIGQISSEVPQNLSASRPQDRQFILSSKKLLLSDSGFYLCAWSGRRSGGTQYFGPGTRLLVL.

The genes are TRBV6-1 and TRBJ1-2, with 7 bases lining up with TRBD1. Trimming at V came to 1 base and at J to 0 bases, leaving 5 bases not matched to a gene. Germline lookup yields CDR1 MNHNS and CDR2 SASEGT. This CDR3 has 16 amino acids. CDR3: CASSEGDRPANYGYTF. The DNA for the CDR3 is TGTGCCAGCAGTGAAGGGGACAGACCAGCTAACTATGGCTACACCTTC.

The J gene is TRBJ1-2, the V gene TRBV29-1, with 9 bases aligning to TRBD1. V lost 5 bases to trimming and J lost 3 bases; unmatched junction nucleotides: 10. This CDR3 is 15 amino acids long. CDR1 is SQVTM, CDR2 ANQGSEA, per germline. This CDR3 reads CSVHRLNRGHYGYTF. The CDR3 DNA follows: TGCAGCGTTCACCGACTAAACAGGGGGCACTATGGCTACACCTTC.